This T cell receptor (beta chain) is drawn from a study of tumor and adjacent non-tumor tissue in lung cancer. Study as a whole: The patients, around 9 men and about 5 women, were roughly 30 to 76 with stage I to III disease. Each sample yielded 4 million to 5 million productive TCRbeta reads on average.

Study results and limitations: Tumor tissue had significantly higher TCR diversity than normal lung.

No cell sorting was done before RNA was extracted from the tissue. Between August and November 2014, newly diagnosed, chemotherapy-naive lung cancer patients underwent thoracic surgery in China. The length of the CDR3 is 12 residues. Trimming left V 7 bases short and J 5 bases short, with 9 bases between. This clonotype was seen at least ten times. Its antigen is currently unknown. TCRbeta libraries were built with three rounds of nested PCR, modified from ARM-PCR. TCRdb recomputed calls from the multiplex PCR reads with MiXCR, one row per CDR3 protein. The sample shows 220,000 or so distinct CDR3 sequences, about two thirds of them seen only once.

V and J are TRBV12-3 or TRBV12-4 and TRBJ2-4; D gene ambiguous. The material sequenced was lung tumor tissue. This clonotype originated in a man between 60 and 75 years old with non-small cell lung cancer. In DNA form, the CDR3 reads TGTGCCAGCACATCGGTCGAAAACATTCAGTACTTC. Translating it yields CASTSVENIQYF.